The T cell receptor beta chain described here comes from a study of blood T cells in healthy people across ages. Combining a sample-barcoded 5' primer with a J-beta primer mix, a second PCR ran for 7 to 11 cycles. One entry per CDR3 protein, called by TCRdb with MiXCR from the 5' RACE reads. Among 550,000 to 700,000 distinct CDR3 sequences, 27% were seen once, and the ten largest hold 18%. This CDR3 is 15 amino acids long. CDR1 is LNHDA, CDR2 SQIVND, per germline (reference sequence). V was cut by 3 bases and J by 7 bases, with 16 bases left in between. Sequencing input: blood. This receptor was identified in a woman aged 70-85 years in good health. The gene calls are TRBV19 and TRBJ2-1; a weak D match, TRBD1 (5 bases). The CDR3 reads CASSIGYQGMNEQFF. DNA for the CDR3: TGTGCCAGTAGTATCGGGTATCAGGGTATGAATGAGCAGTTCTTC.